Below, one TCR beta chain is given with its context. TCRdb keeps only in-frame clones here, not all; method: immunoSEQ multiplex PCR. The data show 180,000 or so clones, 90% to 95% seen once. This record belongs to a study of shared clonotypes between healthy human individuals. This CDR3 spans 12 amino acids. Germline CDR1 reads GTSNPN; CDR2 reads SVGIG (reference sequence). V was shortened by 5 bases and J by 7 bases, with 12 bases between the two germline ends. The source is a woman in her thirties in good health. The chain recombines TRBV30 with TRBJ1-5; D remains ambiguous. Sequenced material: naive CD4+ T cells sorted from blood. Subset here: CD45RA+ positively selected. In nucleotides, the CDR3 is TGTGCCTGGGGAAACCTGAAACAGCCCCAGCATTTT. It translates to CAWGNLKQPQHF.